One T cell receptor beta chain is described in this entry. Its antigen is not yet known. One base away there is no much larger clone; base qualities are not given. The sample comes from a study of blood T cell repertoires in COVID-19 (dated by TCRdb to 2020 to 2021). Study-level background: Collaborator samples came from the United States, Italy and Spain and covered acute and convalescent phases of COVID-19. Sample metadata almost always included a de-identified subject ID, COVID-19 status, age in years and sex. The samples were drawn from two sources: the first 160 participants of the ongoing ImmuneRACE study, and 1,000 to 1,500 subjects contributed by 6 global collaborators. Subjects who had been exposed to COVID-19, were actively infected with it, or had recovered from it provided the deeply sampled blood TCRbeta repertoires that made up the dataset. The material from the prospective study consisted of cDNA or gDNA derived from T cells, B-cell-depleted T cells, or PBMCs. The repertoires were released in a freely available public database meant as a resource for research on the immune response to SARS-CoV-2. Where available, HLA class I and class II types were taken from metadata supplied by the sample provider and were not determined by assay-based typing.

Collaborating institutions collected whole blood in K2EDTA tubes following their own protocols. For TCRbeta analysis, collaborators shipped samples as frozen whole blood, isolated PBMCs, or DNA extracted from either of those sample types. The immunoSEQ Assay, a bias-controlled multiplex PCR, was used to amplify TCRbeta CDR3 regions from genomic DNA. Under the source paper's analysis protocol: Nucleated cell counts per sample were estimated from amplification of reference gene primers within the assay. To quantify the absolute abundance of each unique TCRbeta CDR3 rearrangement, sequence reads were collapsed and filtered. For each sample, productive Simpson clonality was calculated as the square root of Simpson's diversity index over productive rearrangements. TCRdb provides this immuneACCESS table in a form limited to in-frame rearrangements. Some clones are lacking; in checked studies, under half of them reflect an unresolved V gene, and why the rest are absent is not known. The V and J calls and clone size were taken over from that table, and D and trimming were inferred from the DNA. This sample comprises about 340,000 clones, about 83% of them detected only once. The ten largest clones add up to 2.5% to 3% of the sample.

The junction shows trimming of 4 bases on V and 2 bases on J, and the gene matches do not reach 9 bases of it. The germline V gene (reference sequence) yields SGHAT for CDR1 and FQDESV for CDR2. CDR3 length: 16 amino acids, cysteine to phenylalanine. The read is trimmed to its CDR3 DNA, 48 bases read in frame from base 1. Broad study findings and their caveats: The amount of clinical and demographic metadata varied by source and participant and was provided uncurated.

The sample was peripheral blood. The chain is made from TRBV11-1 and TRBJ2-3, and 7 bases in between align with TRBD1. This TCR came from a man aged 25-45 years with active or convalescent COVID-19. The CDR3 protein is CASSSARTGHTDTQYF. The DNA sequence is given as TGTGCCAGCAGCTCAGCGCGGACAGGCCACACAGATACGCAGTATTTT.